These T cell receptor beta chains were read from a single sample in a study of blood T cell repertoires in COVID-19. Some clones are missing from TCRdb's copy, which holds only in-frame ones; the method was immunoSEQ multiplex PCR. In the table there are approximately 230,000 clones, roughly three quarters of which are singletons. The material sequenced was peripheral blood. These receptors came from a woman in her thirties or forties with active or convalescent COVID-19. CDR3s include the opening cysteine and the closing phenylalanine or tryptophan. D genes are given only for firm matches. Clone size is given for some rows only: seen once, a few or many times, or a class if the clone is expanded.

>TRBV7-2|NA|NA|TRBJ1-2
TGTGCCAGCCGCCCGGCAGGGTCCTCTAACTATGGCTACACCTTC
CASRPAGSSNYGYTF
>TRBV7-3|few|NA|TRBJ1-6
TGTGCCAGCCAGACAGCCACCCTATCACCCCTCCACTTT
CASQTATLSPLHF
>TRBV14|few|NA|TRBJ2-2
TGTGCCAGCAGCCTATTACTAGGCCTAGGTGGGAACACCGGGGAGCTGTTTTTT
CASSLLLGLGGNTGELFF
>TRBV9|NA|TRBD1|TRBJ1-1
TGTGCCAGCAGCGTTGGACAGGTCATTAGGGGGACTGAAGCTTTCTTT
CASSVGQVIRGTEAFF
>TRBV30|NA|NA|TRBJ1-1
TGTGCCTGGGTGGACTTCTCTGAAGCTTTCTTT
CAWVDFSEAFF
>TRBV3-1/TRBV3-2|NA|NA|TRBJ1-2
TGTGCCAGCAGCCAAGATGCCAGGTCCTATGGCTACACCTTC
CASSQDARSYGYTF
>TRBV7-2|NA|NA|TRBJ1-4
TGTGCCAGCAGTCTAGGGGGAGGGAAAGTGGAAAAACTGTTTTTT
CASSLGGGKVEKLFF
>TRBV3-1/TRBV3-2|few|NA|TRBJ1-2
TGTGCCAGCAGCCTCAGGACAAGGCTGTCCAACTATGGCTACACCTTC
CASSLRTRLSNYGYTF
>TRBV4-2|NA|NA|TRBJ2-7
TGTGCCAGCAGCCAAGAGAGGGCAGGAAGCTCCTACGAGCAGTACTTC
CASSQERAGSSYEQYF
>TRBV11-2|NA|NA|TRBJ1-1
TGTGCCAGCACACAAGACAGAATAGCTGAAGCTTTCTTT
CASTQDRIAEAFF
>TRBV9|NA|NA|TRBJ2-3
TGTGCCAGCAGCACCAACCTAGCGTCTAGCACAGATACGCAGTATTTT
CASSTNLASSTDTQYF
>TRBV5-5|NA|NA|TRBJ1-3
TGTGCCAGCAGCTCATACCAGACAGGAAACACCATATATTTT
CASSSYQTGNTIYF
>TRBV28|NA|NA|TRBJ2-6
TGTGCCAGCAGTCGTCCCTCTGGGGCCAACGTCCTGACTTTC
CASSRPSGANVLTF
>TRBV7-9|NA|NA|TRBJ1-2
TGTGCCAGCAGCTTCATTGAACAGGGAAATAACTATGGCTACACCTTC
CASSFIEQGNNYGYTF
>TRBV28|few|NA|TRBJ2-6
TGTGCCAGCAGCCTCTCTGGGGCCAACGTCCTGACTTTC
CASSLSGANVLTF
>TRBV19|NA|TRBD1|TRBJ1-5
TGTGCCAGTAGTACGGGGACAGGGCACAATCAGCCCCAGCATTTT
CASSTGTGHNQPQHF
>TRBV25-1|NA|NA|TRBJ1-2
TGTGCCAGCAGCGACAGGTATAATGGCTACACCTTC
CASSDRYNGYTF
>TRBV5-6|NA|NA|TRBJ2-3
TGTGCCAGCAGCTTTACAGCCACAGATACGCAGTATTTT
CASSFTATDTQYF
>TRBV18|NA|NA|TRBJ1-5
TGTGCCAGCTCCGCCCAGGGGACACCTAGCAATCAGCCCCAGCATTTT
CASSAQGTPSNQPQHF
>TRBV9|NA|NA|TRBJ1-1
TGTGCCAGCAGCGCTGGGGGACACGGAGGTGGTGGGACTGAAGCTTTCTTT
CASSAGGHGGGGTEAFF
>TRBV2|NA|NA|TRBJ1-6
TGTGCCAGCAGAGGTACAGGGTTCAATTCACCCCTCCACTTT
CASRGTGFNSPLHF
>TRBV24-1|NA|TRBD1|TRBJ1-1
TGTGCCCCGGACAGGGGGCGAGGTGCTTTCTTT
CAPDRGRGAFF
>TRBV27|NA|TRBD1|TRBJ1-6
TGTGCCAGCAGTCAAGGACAGGGGCCCTTCTCACCCCTCCACTTT
CASSQGQGPFSPLHF
>TRBV6-5|NA|NA|TRBJ1-5
TGTGCCAGCAGTTACTCAGGGGGAAACAATCAGCCCCAGCATTTT
CASSYSGGNNQPQHF
>TRBV11-2|NA|NA|TRBJ1-1
TGTGCCAGCAGCTTAGCGGGGGAGTACACTGAAGCTTTCTTT
CASSLAGEYTEAFF
>TRBV6-2/TRBV6-3|NA|TRBD1|TRBJ1-6
TGTGCCAGCAGCCGGGACAGTGGTCCTAATTCACCCCTCCACTTT
CASSRDSGPNSPLHF
>TRBV4-1|once|NA|TRBJ2-3
TGCGCCAGCAGCCAAGGTCAGAGCACAGATACGCAGTATTTT
CASSQGQSTDTQYF
>TRBV29-1|many|NA|TRBJ1-1
TGCAGCGTACCAACAGGGATCCCTGAAGCTTTCTTT
CSVPTGIPEAFF
>TRBV28|NA|NA|TRBJ1-2
TGTGCCAGTCAGACAGATCCTAACTATGGCTACACCTTC
CASQTDPNYGYTF
>TRBV7-9|NA|TRBD2|TRBJ2-3
TGTGCCAGCAGCTTAAGTAGTCTAGCGGGGGTAGCAGATACGCAGTATTTT
CASSLSSLAGVADTQYF
>TRBV7-2|few|NA|TRBJ1-4
TGTGCCAGCAGCTTAGTGTGGGCAGAAGGAGAAAAACTGTTTTTT
CASSLVWAEGEKLFF
>TRBV5-1|once|NA|TRBJ2-7
TGCGCCAGCAGCTCACAGGGTACCTCCTACGAGCAGTACTTC
CASSSQGTSYEQYF
>TRBV7-9|NA|NA|TRBJ2-7
TGTGCCAGCAGCCAAGCACAGGGCTCGCAGTACTTC
CASSQAQGSQYF
>TRBV9|NA|NA|TRBJ2-3
TGTGCCAGCAGCGTAGGGGGCGGGGCCTTCACAGATACGCAGTATTTT
CASSVGGGAFTDTQYF
>TRBV19|NA|NA|TRBJ2-7
TGTGCCAGTAGTATCGGTAACGGCGGCGAGCAGTACTTC
CASSIGNGGEQYF
>TRBV9|NA|NA|TRBJ2-7
TGTGCCAGCAGCGGGCCCTCCCACGAGCAGTACTTC
CASSGPSHEQYF
>TRBV19|NA|NA|TRBJ1-2
TGTGCCAGTAGTATAGATCATTGGCAGGCGGGTGGCTACACCTTC
CASSIDHWQAGGYTF
>TRBV28|NA|NA|TRBJ1-5
TGTGCCAGCAGTACGACAGCCTATAGCAATCAGCCCCAGCATTTT
CASSTTAYSNQPQHF
>TRBV10-3|NA|TRBD1|TRBJ1-6
TGTGCCATCAGTGGCCCAGGGACAGCAAATTCACCCCTCCACTTT
CAISGPGTANSPLHF
>TRBV2|few|NA|TRBJ2-2
TGTGCCAGCAGGGGGGTCAGGGGCCGCACCGGGGAGCTGTTTTTT
CASRGVRGRTGELFF
>TRBV13|NA|NA|TRBJ2-5
TGTGCCAGCAGCAAGGACAGTCAAGAGACCCAGTACTTC
CASSKDSQETQYF
>TRBV30|NA|NA|TRBJ2-4
TGTGCCTGGAGTGTATGGGGGGACATTCAGTACTTC
CAWSVWGDIQYF
>TRBV10-3|NA|NA|TRBJ1-2
TGTGCCATCAGTGGGGGTGAGGGGGCTAACTATGGCTACACCTTC
CAISGGEGANYGYTF
>TRBV9|NA|NA|TRBJ2-3
TGTGCCAGCAGCGAGGGGCTAGATACGCAGTATTTT
CASSEGLDTQYF
>TRBV21-1|NA|NA|TRBJ2-2
TGTGCCAGCATACCAGGGACAGAGAGCACCGGGGAGCTGTTTTTT
CASIPGTESTGELFF
>TRBV2|NA|NA|TRBJ1-4
TGTGCCAGCAGTGAAGGGACTGATGATGAAAAACTGTTTTTT
CASSEGTDDEKLFF
>TRBV27|once|TRBD1|TRBJ1-5
TGTGCCAGCAGCCGCCGGGACAGGGGGGAACCCCAGCATTTT
CASSRRDRGEPQHF
>TRBV30|NA|TRBD1|TRBJ2-7
TGTGCCTGGAGTGTAGTGGGGACAGGGGTTGGGCAGTACTTC
CAWSVVGTGVGQYF
>TRBV9|NA|NA|TRBJ1-2
TGTGCCAGCAGGGGGAGTAGAAACTATGGCTACACCTTC
CASRGSRNYGYTF
>TRBV5-1|NA|NA|TRBJ1-6
TGCGCCAGCAGCTTGGCGACAGCGCCGGGCCAAGGTTCACCCCTCCACTTT
CASSLATAPGQGSPLHF
>TRBV4-1|once|TRBD1|TRBJ1-1
TGCGCCAGCAGCCATGCTACTCCGGGACAGCGAGAAGCTTTCTTT
CASSHATPGQREAFF
>TRBV5-1|few|NA|TRBJ1-4
TGCGCCAGCAGCTTGATCGGACAGTCAACTAATGAAAAACTGTTTTTT
CASSLIGQSTNEKLFF
>TRBV18|NA|TRBD2|TRBJ2-1
TGTGCCAGCTCACCGGCGACTAGCGGGGGCAATGAGCAGTTCTTC
CASSPATSGGNEQFF
>TRBV28|NA|NA|TRBJ1-2
TGTGCCAGCAGTGCCTCATCAGGGGCAGGCCAATTTTATGGCTACACCTTC
CASSASSGAGQFYGYTF
>TRBV18|once|NA|TRBJ1-3
TGTGCCAGCTCACGAGACATGTCTGGAAACACCATATATTTT
CASSRDMSGNTIYF